Listed here are 18 T cell receptor beta chains from one sample, sequenced in a study of cytomegalovirus exposure and HLA in healthy donors. PCR employed 60 Vbeta and 13 Jbeta primers. Using immunoSEQ multiplex PCR, the repertoire was profiled, and TCRdb retains in-frame clones only, with some absent. Of some 130,000 clones listed, approximately 80% are singletons. Sequencing was carried out using PBMCs. These receptors all come from a man between 25 and 39 years old in good health and CMV-seronegative.

This clone was detected once. The chain joins TRBV4-1 to TRBJ2-3; no definite D call. There are 12 residues in the CDR3. Germline CDR1 reads MGHRA; CDR2 reads YSYEKL. Trimming stripped 0 bases from V and 8 bases from J, with 6 bases between. The CDR3 spells CASSQDGGTQYF. DNA for the CDR3: TGCGCCAGCAGCCAAGACGGCGGTACGCAGTATTTT.

This chain connects TRBV4-1 to TRBJ2-5, with 13 bases lining up with TRBD2. The V segment lost 6 bases and the J segment 1 base; nucleotides outside the gene matches: 5. The CDR3 consists of 16 residues. Germline CDR1 and CDR2: MGHRA and YSYEKL. The CDR3 reads CASRRTSGRPQETQYF. As DNA, the CDR3 is TGCGCCAGCAGAAGGACTAGCGGGAGACCCCAAGAGACCCAGTACTTC.

This chain connects TRBV13 to TRBJ2-7, with TRBD1 matching 9 bases. The germline V gene encodes CDR1 PRHDT and CDR2 FYEKMQ (reference sequence). This CDR3 comprises 15 residues. J gave up 2 bases and V 5 bases, and 7 bases lay outside the gene matches. CDR3 loop: CASSLRQGETYEQYF. CDR3 in DNA: TGTGCCAGCAGCCTGCGACAGGGGGAAACCTACGAGCAGTACTTC.

The rearrangement joins TRBV5-4 to TRBJ2-7; 7 bases map to TRBD2. The junction had 7 bases not matched to a gene; V was cut back by 4 bases and J by 0 bases. Germline V CDR1 and CDR2: SGHNT, YYREEE (reference sequence). The CDR3 extends over 15 amino acids. The CDR3 region has the DNA TGTGCCAGCAGCCCATTCGGCGGGGGCTCCTACGAGCAGTACTTC. Amino acid sequence: CASSPFGGGSYEQYF.

Of note for this clone: At one of its ends the junction is not consistent with the germline gene, which may arise from a read error. The same CDR3 is also encoded by other DNA sequences in this sample. This chain joins TRBV27 and TRBJ2-5; TRBD2 agrees at 9 bases. Germline V gene sequence: CDR1 MNHEY, CDR2 SMNVEV (reference sequence). The CDR3 spans 14 residues. The CDR3 protein is CASRPSGAKETQYF. CDR3 coding DNA: TGTGCCAGCAGGCCTAGCGGGGCTAAAGAGACTCAGTACTTC.

J is TRBJ2-2 and V is TRBV19; 7 bases are shared with TRBD2. Germline-derived CDR1 and CDR2 are LNHDA and SQIVND (reference sequence). The CDR3 runs to 16 residues. V lost 6 bases and J lost 5; bases outside the gene matches: 12. CDR3 sequence reads: CASRGVGGKRTGELFF. In nucleotides, the CDR3 is TGTGCCAGTAGGGGAGTGGGGGGGAAGAGGACCGGGGAGCTGTTTTTT. The full variable domain, in which reference TRBV19 and TRBJ2-2 provide the parts outside the CDR3, is DGGITQSPKYLFRKEGQNVTLSCEQNLNHDAMYWYRQDPGQGLRLIYYSQIVNDFQKGDIAEGYSVSREKKESFPLTVTSAQKNPTAFYLCASRGVGGKRTGELFFGEGSRLTVL.

V is TRBV10-3 and J is TRBJ2-1; D not certain. Trimming stripped 6 bases from V and 9 bases from J, with 18 bases between. CDR3 length: 14 amino acids. From germline, CDR1 is ENHRY and CDR2 SYGVKD. Here the CDR3 reads CAIRLEGSRSEQFF. Written as DNA, the CDR3 is TGTGCCATCAGGCTAGAAGGAAGTAGGAGTGAGCAGTTCTTC.

V and J are TRBV18 and TRBJ2-5; D perhaps matches TRBD1 (5 bases). Trimming removed 0 bases at V and 2 bases at J, with 7 bases between. CDR1 KGHSH and CDR2 LQKENI come from the germline V gene. CDR3 length: 14 amino acids. CDR3 sequence: CASSPPNRQETQYF. CDR3 bases: TGTGCCAGCTCACCACCTAACAGGCAAGAGACCCAGTACTTC.

This clone appeared once. CDR3 nucleotides: TGTGCCAGTAGTCCAAAGCGGGAGAGCACAGATACGCAGTATTTT. It translates to CASSPKRESTDTQYF. The genes are TRBV19 and TRBJ2-3; 8 bases map to TRBD2. Losses at the gene ends were 5 bases for V and 0 bases for J; bases not matched to a gene: 4. The length of the CDR3 is 15 residues. CDR1 LNHDA and CDR2 SQIVND come from the germline V gene (reference sequence).

This clone appeared once. The genes are TRBV5-5 and TRBJ1-1; 7 bases are shared with TRBD1. Germline CDR1 reads SGHKS; CDR2 reads YYEKEE (reference sequence). Unmatched junction bases numbered 5, after V lost 2 bases and J lost 4 bases. There are 14 residues in the CDR3. The CDR3 sequence is CASSFGQAITEAFF. The CDR3 nucleotides read TGTGCCAGCAGCTTTGGACAGGCGATCACTGAAGCTTTCTTT.

The gene calls are TRBV27 and TRBJ2-2; D is unclear. Germline CDR1 reads MNHEY; CDR2 reads SMNVEV (reference sequence). The CDR3 contains 13 residues. Deletions cut 7 bases from V and 4 bases from J, with 10 bases between. The CDR3 DNA reads TGTGCCAGCAAGGTTAGCCTCACCGGGGAGCTGTTTTTT. It translates to CASKVSLTGELFF.

With respect to this clone: Other DNA sequences in this sample translate to the same CDR3. The V call is TRBV7-8, the J call TRBJ2-7; the D gene is possibly TRBD1 (6 bases). V gave up 5 bases and J gave up 5 bases, with 10 bases separating them. CDR3 size: 12 residues. The V gene's germline CDR1 is SGHVS and CDR2 FQNEAQ. Here the CDR3 DNA reads TGTGCCAGCAGCCTGGGGGCGAACGAGCAGTACTTC. Its protein product is CASSLGANEQYF.

This chain uses TRBV7-9 with TRBJ2-7, with TRBD1 matching over 7 bases. This CDR3 has 15 residues. Germline CDR1 reads SEHNR; CDR2 reads FQNEAQ (reference sequence). The V and J ends lost 5 bases and 4 bases, in that order; junction bases with no gene match: 11. Here the CDR3 reads CASSPDDGTDYEQYF. In DNA, the CDR3 is TGTGCCAGCAGCCCAGACGACGGGACAGATTACGAGCAGTACTTC.

The chain combines TRBV19 with TRBJ1-2; D call uncertain. Germline CDR1 LNHDA, CDR2 SQIVND (reference sequence). V was pared by 4 bases and J by 7 bases, with 7 bases between. This CDR3 region has 11 residues. CDR3 sequence reads: CASSRGIGYTF. The CDR3 DNA is TGTGCCAGTAGTAGAGGGATTGGCTACACCTTC.

The CDR3 here is CGTGIFGYGYTF. In nucleotides, the CDR3 is TGTGGCACAGGGATCTTTGGCTATGGCTACACCTTC. The chain has TRBV19 and TRBJ1-2, with a weak D call TRBD1 (6 bases). Per the germline V gene, CDR1 is LNHDA and CDR2 is SQIVND (reference sequence). The CDR3 is 12 amino acids.

The chain couples TRBV4-3 to TRBJ2-2, with 7 bases identical to TRBD2. CDR1 and CDR2 (germline): LGHNA, YSLEER. The CDR3 totals 13 residues. The V segment lost 4 bases and the J segment 7 bases; nucleotides outside the gene matches: 3. In DNA form, the CDR3 reads TGCGCCAGCAGCCCGGCTAGCGGCGGGGAGCTGTTTTTT. Translating gives CASSPASGGELFF.

The chain combines TRBV6-6 with TRBJ1-1; D is ambiguous. The germline V gene has CDR1 MNHNY and CDR2 SVGAGI (reference sequence). The V end was cut by 5 bases, the J end by 4 bases, with 11 bases between. This CDR3 spans 13 amino acids. The CDR3 sequence is CASSPRRVTEAFF. The CDR3 DNA reads TGTGCCAGCAGTCCCAGGAGGGTCACTGAAGCTTTCTTT.

This clone was seen once. J is TRBJ2-1 and V is TRBV11-2; possible D gene TRBD2, 5 bases. CDR3 length: 13 amino acids. In germline, CDR1 is SGHAT, CDR2 FQNNGV. Trimming took 1 base from V and 7 from J, leaving 8 bases between them. CDR3 nucleotide sequence: TGTGCCAGCAGCTTAGGAGGGCATAATGAGCAGTTCTTC. Translated, it gives CASSLGGHNEQFF.